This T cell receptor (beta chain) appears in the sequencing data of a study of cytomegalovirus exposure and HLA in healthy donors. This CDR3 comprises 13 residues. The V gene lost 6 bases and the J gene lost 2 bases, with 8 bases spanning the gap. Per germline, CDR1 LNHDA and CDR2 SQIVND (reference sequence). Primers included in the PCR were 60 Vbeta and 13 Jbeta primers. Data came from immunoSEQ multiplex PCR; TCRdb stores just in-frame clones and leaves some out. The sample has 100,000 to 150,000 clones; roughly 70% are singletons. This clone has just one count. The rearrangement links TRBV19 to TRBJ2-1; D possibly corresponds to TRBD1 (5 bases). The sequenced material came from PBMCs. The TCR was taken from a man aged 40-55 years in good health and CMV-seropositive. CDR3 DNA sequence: TGTGCCAGTAGGCCAGGGACCTACAATGAGCAGTTCTTC. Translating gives CASRPGTYNEQFF.